Listed here are 27 T cell receptor beta chains from one sample, sequenced in a study of cytomegalovirus exposure and HLA in healthy donors listed by TCRdb under 2017. Receptors were amplified or captured by the immunoSEQ multiplex PCR assay. The multiplex PCR relied on a mix of 60 forward primers for TCR Vbeta segments and 13 reverse primers for TCR Jbeta segments. TCRdb holds this immuneACCESS table with in-frame rearrangements only. Some clones are missing; in checked studies, unresolved V genes explain under half, and the rest has no known cause. The table for this sample lists about 94,000 clones; over 65% of them were counted only once. 3% to 5% of the sample lies in the top ten. The sequenced sample consisted of PBMCs. All receptors derive from a man under 40 in good health and CMV-seronegative.

Here the CDR3 reads CASSPGLAGLGMAGELFF. In nucleotides, the CDR3 is TGTGCCAGCAGTCCGGGACTAGCGGGACTGGGGATGGCCGGGGAGCTGTTTTTT. The chain is built from TRBV28 and TRBJ2-2, with 13 nucleotides matching TRBD2. Per the germline V gene, CDR1 is MDHEN and CDR2 is SYDVKM. The CDR3 is 18 residues long. V gave up 5 bases and J gave up 6 bases; unmatched junction bases: 12.

The chain links TRBV9 to TRBJ2-7, with D maybe TRBD2 (5 bases). The CDR3 has 12 residues. Looked up from germline, CDR1 is SGDLS and CDR2 is YYNGEE. V dropped 3 bases and J dropped 9 bases, with 13 bases sitting between them. The DNA of the CDR3 is TGTGCCAGCAGCGGAGAGGGCACTCGGCAGTACTTC. As protein: CASSGEGTRQYF. Together with reference TRBV9 and TRBJ2-7, the CDR3 gives the full variable domain: DSGVTQTPKHLITATGQRVTLRCSPRSGDLSVYWYQQSLDQGLQFLIQYYNGEERAKGNILERFSAQQFPDLHSELNLSSLELGDSALYFCASSGEGTRQYFGPGTRLTVT.

The chain couples TRBV28 to TRBJ2-6, with D tentatively TRBD1 (7 bases). CDR3 length: 14 residues. Germline V lookup: CDR1 MDHEN, CDR2 SYDVKM. V lost 4 bases and J 5 bases, leaving 9 bases between the germline ends. The CDR3 loop reads CASSSGGWANVLTF. The CDR3, as DNA: TGTGCCAGCAGTTCAGGGGGGTGGGCCAACGTCCTGACTTTC.

About this clone: One end of the junction fails to match germline, which may point to a read error. The genes are TRBV11-3 and TRBJ2-2; D not resolved. In germline, CDR1 is SGHNT, CDR2 YENEEA. This CDR3 region has 14 residues. CDR3 in DNA: TGTGCCAGCAAAAATCGAGCGAATACCGGGGAGCTGTTTTTT. It specifies CASKNRANTGELFF.

The J gene is TRBJ1-2, the V gene TRBV7-2; TRBD1 agrees at 7 bases. This CDR3 has 13 residues. Per germline, CDR1 SGHTA and CDR2 FQGNSA. V dropped 3 bases and J dropped 8; count of bases not matched to a gene: 6. The DNA of the CDR3 is TGTGCCAGCAGCTTTCGACAGGGAGTGGGCTACACCTTC. Translation gives CASSFRQGVGYTF.

This chain joins TRBV12-5 and TRBJ2-7; 8 nucleotides agree with TRBD2. The V and J ends lost 5 bases and 2 bases, in that order; junction bases with no gene match: 2. The CDR3 runs 13 residues. CDR1 and CDR2 from the germline V gene are LGHNT and FRNRAP. The CDR3 coding sequence is TGTGCTAGTGGTCCGGGAGGGCCCTACGAGCAGTACTTC. Amino acids: CASGPGGPYEQYF. Filled out from reference TRBV12-5 and TRBJ2-7, the complete variable domain reads DARVTQTPRHKVTEMGQEVTMRCQPILGHNTVFWYRQTMMQGLELLAYFRNRAPLDDSGMPKDRFSAEMPDATLATLKIQPSEPRDSAVYFCASGPGGPYEQYFGPGTRLTVT.

This clone was counted a single time. This chain connects TRBV28 to TRBJ2-1; TRBD2 matches at 9 bases. Germline assignment: CDR1 MDHEN and CDR2 SYDVKM. The CDR3 is 16 amino acids. The V segment lost 5 bases and the J segment 9 bases; nucleotides outside the gene matches: 14. The CDR3 coding sequence is TGTGCCAGCAGTCCCGGTGGGCGGGAGGGCCCTCTTGAGCAGTTCTTC. Protein: CASSPGGREGPLEQFF.

The chain employs TRBV7-2 and TRBJ1-1; 7 bases are a match to TRBD1. This CDR3 is built from 13 residues. CDR1 and CDR2 (germline): SGHTA, FQGNSA. Trimming took 5 bases from V and 5 from J; bases not matched to a gene: 5. The CDR3 coding sequence is TGTGCCAGCAGCCAAACAGGGGATACTGAAGCTTTCTTT. Translation gives CASSQTGDTEAFF.

This rearrangement joins TRBV2 to TRBJ2-7, with D possibly being TRBD2 (5 bases). The length of the CDR3 is 14 residues. Trimming took 6 bases from V and 3 from J, leaving 15 bases between them. The germline V gene encodes CDR1 SNHLY and CDR2 FYNNEI. DNA of the CDR3: TGTGCCAGCAGGGACGGAGGAAATCTCTACGAGCAGTACTTC. It encodes CASRDGGNLYEQYF.

J is TRBJ2-5 and V is TRBV28, with D possibly TRBD2 on 6 matching bases. The length of the CDR3 is 15 residues. Germline CDR1 reads MDHEN; CDR2 reads SYDVKM. Trimming removed 5 bases from V and 4 bases from J, with 17 bases in between. The CDR3 loop is CASSRDSGSGETQYF. The DNA for the CDR3 is TGTGCCAGCAGTCGCGATTCCGGGAGCGGAGAGACCCAGTACTTC. Using reference TRBV28 and TRBJ2-5 for the parts outside the CDR3, the full variable domain is DVKVTQSSRYLVKRTGEKVFLECVQDMDHENMFWYRQDPGLGLRLIYFSYDVKMKEKGDIPEGYSVSREKKERFSLILESASTNQTSMYLCASSRDSGSGETQYFGPGTRLLVL.

This clone occurred once. This rearrangement joins TRBV19 to TRBJ1-3, with D possibly being TRBD1 (5 bases). The CDR3 is 14 amino acids. Per germline, CDR1 LNHDA and CDR2 SQIVND (reference sequence). V shed 4 bases and J shed 0 bases, with 7 bases lying between them. The CDR3, as DNA: TGTGCCAGTAGTAGACAGTTCTCTGGAAACACCATATATTTT. The encoded protein is CASSRQFSGNTIYF. Supplemented by reference TRBV19 and TRBJ1-3, the full variable domain reads DGGITQSPKYLFRKEGQNVTLSCEQNLNHDAMYWYRQDPGQGLRLIYYSQIVNDFQKGDIAEGYSVSREKKESFPLTVTSAQKNPTAFYLCASSRQFSGNTIYFGEGSWLTVV.

The CDR3 reads CASKGQSSGNTIYF. The CDR3 coding sequence is TGTGCCAGTAAGGGACAGTCCTCTGGAAACACCATATATTTT. J is TRBJ1-3 and V is TRBV19; 7 bases are shared with TRBD1. From germline, CDR1 is LNHDA and CDR2 SQIVND (reference sequence). J lost 0 bases, V lost 7 bases, and 3 bases had no gene match. CDR3 length equals 14 residues.

This CDR3 reads CATLGGGGEKLFF. Written as DNA, the CDR3 is TGTGCCACCCTAGGAGGGGGGGGTGAAAAACTGTTTTTT. V gene TRBV2 combines with J gene TRBJ1-4; a weak D match, TRBD1 (6 bases). The CDR3 is made up of 13 amino acids. The germline V gene encodes CDR1 SNHLY and CDR2 FYNNEI. Trimming pared 10 bases from V and 7 bases from J, leaving 16 bases between.

Only one count was recorded for this clone. At one end the junction does not follow the germline gene, possibly because of a read error. CDR3: CASSAERGNQPQHF. CDR3 DNA sequence: TGTGCCAGTAGTGCGGAGAGGGGCAATCAGCCCCAGCATTTT. The chain combines TRBV2 with TRBJ1-5; no clear D gene. The CDR3 length is 14 residues. Germline CDR1 is SNHLY and CDR2 is FYNNEI. Full variable domain (outside the CDR3, taken from reference TRBV2 and TRBJ1-5): EPEVTQTPSHQVTQMGQEVILRCVPISNHLYFYWYRQILGQKVEFLVSFYNNEISEKSEIFDDQFSVERPDGSNFTLKIRSTKLEDSAMYFCASSAERGNQPQHFGDGTRLSIL.

This clone was seen more than once but under ten times. The chain is built from TRBV11-2 and TRBJ1-4; TRBD1 is a possible D gene (6 bases). V lost 4 bases, J lost 6 bases, and 12 bases lay in between. CDR1 and CDR2 from the germline V gene are SGHAT and FQNNGV. The CDR3 has 14 residues. CDR3 sequence (DNA): TGTGCCAGCAGCTCAAGGGGGGGATATGAAAAACTGTTTTTT. Its translation is CASSSRGGYEKLFF. The variable domain in full, completed from reference TRBV11-2 and TRBJ1-4, reads EAGVAQSPRYKIIEKRQSVAFWCNPISGHATLYWYQQILGQGPKLLIQFQNNGVVDDSQLPKDRFSAERLKGVDSTLKIQPAKLEDSAVYLCASSSRGGYEKLFFGSGTQLSVL.

The CDR3: CASSFWGQGINQPQHF. The DNA of the CDR3 is TGTGCCAGCAGCTTTTGGGGACAGGGGATAAATCAGCCCCAGCATTTT. The V gene is TRBV5-5, the J gene TRBJ1-5; 10 positions match TRBD1. The CDR3 is 16 residues long. Trimming took 2 bases from V and 4 from J; bases not matched to a gene: 6. CDR1 and CDR2 from the germline V gene are SGHKS and YYEKEE (reference sequence).

The chain uses TRBV15 and TRBJ2-5; 11 bases match TRBD2. The germline V gene has CDR1 LNHNV and CDR2 YYDKDF (reference sequence). CDR3 length: 15 residues. The trim removed 0 bases at V and 5 bases at J, leaving 2 bases unmatched. This CDR3 reads CATSRDSGGAETQYF. The CDR3, as DNA: TGTGCCACCAGCAGAGATAGCGGGGGGGCTGAGACCCAGTACTTC.

V is TRBV28 and J is TRBJ1-5; 8 nucleotides align to TRBD1. Unmatched junction bases numbered 11, after V lost 6 bases and J lost 4 bases. CDR3 length: 16 amino acids. In germline, CDR1 is MDHEN, CDR2 SYDVKM. CDR3 sequence (DNA): TGTGCCAGCAGGCCACCCCCCAGACAGGGGAATCAGCCCCAGCATTTT. As protein: CASRPPPRQGNQPQHF.

The chain combines TRBV6-1 with TRBJ2-2; D call uncertain. This CDR3 spans 13 amino acids. Germline loops: CDR1 MNHNS, CDR2 SASEGT. V shed 7 bases and J shed 7 bases, with 13 bases lying between them. As DNA, the CDR3 is TGTGCCAGCACGAATGTTGCGGTCGGGGAGCTGTTTTTT. Translation gives CASTNVAVGELFF.

The chain has TRBV11-3 and TRBJ2-2; D is unclear. The CDR3 runs 14 residues. Germline V gives CDR1 SGHNT, CDR2 YENEEA. V lost 8 bases and J lost 0, with 10 bases in between. This chain's CDR3 is CASSREPNTGELFF. CDR3 sequence (DNA): TGTGCCAGCTCCCGAGAGCCGAACACCGGGGAGCTGTTTTTT.

This clone showed up just once. The chain employs TRBV7-8 and TRBJ2-7; 8 nucleotides agree with TRBD2. V dropped 5 bases and J dropped 6; count of bases not matched to a gene: 9. The germline CDR1 and CDR2 sequences are SGHVS and FQNEAQ. The CDR3 runs 14 residues. The CDR3 coding sequence is TGTGCCAGCAGCGCTCCGGCGGGGGGTTCCGAGCAGTACTTC. Translation: CASSAPAGGSEQYF.

This clone appeared a few times. The rearrangement joins TRBV4-3 to TRBJ2-7, with 9 bases lining up with TRBD1. Germline values: CDR1 LGHNA, CDR2 YSLEER. The CDR3 has 15 residues. J was trimmed by 0 bases and V by 2 bases; bases with no gene match: 2. This CDR3 reads CASSQWGQGSYEQYF. CDR3 sequence (DNA): TGCGCCAGCAGCCAATGGGGACAGGGCTCCTACGAGCAGTACTTC.

Only a few counts were recorded for this clone. The genes are TRBV6-1 and TRBJ1-5, with D uncertain. The CDR3 sequence is 13 residues long. Per germline, CDR1 MNHNS and CDR2 SASEGT. Trimming took off 5 bases at V and 6 bases at J, with 11 bases between the two ends. The CDR3 region is CASSKILSQPQHF. CDR3 coding DNA: TGTGCCAGCAGTAAAATACTAAGTCAGCCCCAGCATTTT.

V and J are TRBV5-1 and TRBJ2-6; 7 bases align to TRBD1. The CDR3 covers 16 residues. Losses at the gene ends were 3 bases for V and 0 bases for J; bases not matched to a gene: 3. Germline V gene data show CDR1 as SGHRS and CDR2 as YFSETQ. CDR3 DNA sequence: TGCGCCAGCAGCTCCGGGACAGTCTCTGGGGCCAACGTCCTGACTTTC. Encoded protein: CASSSGTVSGANVLTF. The full variable domain, with the rest looked up from reference TRBV5-1 and TRBJ2-6, is KAGVTQTPRYLIKTRGQQVTLSCSPISGHRSVSWYQQTPGQGLQFLFEYFSETQRNKGNFPGRFSGRQFSNSRSEMNVSTLELGDSALYLCASSSGTVSGANVLTFGAGSRLTVL.

This clone was observed a few times. V and J are TRBV12-5 and TRBJ2-5; 13 bases are shared with TRBD2. The V segment lost 1 base and the J segment 5 bases; nucleotides outside the gene matches: 10. Germline loops: CDR1 LGHNT, CDR2 FRNRAP. The CDR3 loop spans 18 amino acids. The CDR3 nucleotides are TGTGCTAGTGGTTTGGGACTAGCGGGGGGCTCGGCCAGTGAGACCCAGTACTTC. Translation: CASGLGLAGGSASETQYF. The entire variable domain, with the rest obtained from reference TRBV12-5 and TRBJ2-5, is as follows: DARVTQTPRHKVTEMGQEVTMRCQPILGHNTVFWYRQTMMQGLELLAYFRNRAPLDDSGMPKDRFSAEMPDATLATLKIQPSEPRDSAVYFCASGLGLAGGSASETQYFGPGTRLLVL.

The chain links TRBV2 to TRBJ2-5; possibly TRBD2 for D (6 bases). The DNA end is a closer match to TRBJ2-7, so the J assignment may be wrong. The CDR3 runs 15 residues. Looked up from germline, CDR1 is SNHLY and CDR2 is FYNNEI. CDR3 sequence (DNA): TGTGCCAGCAGTGGCTCGAGACTAGGAGTCGGCGAGCAGTACTTC. As protein: CASSGSRLGVGEQYF.

This clone was found once. The chain has TRBV7-6 and TRBJ2-6; 7 bases agree with TRBD1. V gave up 5 bases and J gave up 2 bases; unmatched junction bases: 6. The germline V gene encodes CDR1 SGHVS and CDR2 FNYEAQ. This CDR3 spans 16 amino acids. Here the CDR3 reads CASSLRTGTGANVLTF. The CDR3 DNA follows: TGTGCCAGCAGCCTTCGGACAGGAACTGGGGCCAACGTCCTGACTTTC.